Shown below are 32 T cell receptor beta chains from a single sample sequenced in a study of blood T cells in healthy people across ages. Together with a sample-barcoded 5' primer, a J-beta primer mix was included in a second PCR lasting about 7 to 11 cycles. A single record per CDR3 protein comes from TCRdb applying MiXCR to the 5' RACE reads. The sample yields 700,000 to 850,000 distinct CDR3 sequences, 53% seen once. The sequenced sample consisted of blood. All receptors come from a man aged 80 or over in good health.

This clonotype was observed a few times. The chain combines TRBV12-3 or TRBV12-4 with TRBJ1-2; possibly TRBD1 for D (6 bases). V lost 5 bases and J lost 3, with 13 bases in between. This CDR3 spans 14 amino acids. The CDR3 here is CASSRPGQYYGYTF. The CDR3 region has the DNA TGTGCCAGCAGTCGCCCCGGACAGTACTATGGCTACACCTTC.

The chain joins TRBV11-3 to TRBJ2-4; a weak D match, TRBD2 (6 bases). The DNA end is more similar to TRBJ2-7, so the J call may be wrong. Germline lookup yields CDR1 SGHNT and CDR2 YENEEA. The CDR3 extends over 14 amino acids. CDR3 sequence: CASSLAGELVEQYF. For the CDR3, the DNA is TGTGCCAGCAGCTTAGCGGGAGAATTGGTCGAGCAGTACTTC.

The chain links TRBV9 to TRBJ1-2; D remains unclear. V gave up 0 bases and J gave up 7 bases, with 10 bases separating them. The germline gives CDR1 SGDLS, CDR2 YYNGEE. The CDR3 spans 13 residues. CDR3 loop: CASSVADGGGYTF. The CDR3 DNA reads as TGTGCCAGCAGCGTAGCGGATGGTGGTGGCTACACCTTC.

The chain has TRBV2 and TRBJ1-6; 8 bases align to TRBD1. Looked up from germline, CDR1 is SNHLY and CDR2 is FYNNEI. Trimming at V came to 6 bases and at J to 7 bases, leaving 5 bases not matched to a gene. The CDR3 consists of 14 residues. CDR3 nucleotides: TGTGCCAGCAGACTGGGGACAGGAAATTCACCCCTCCACTTT. Translation: CASRLGTGNSPLHF.

Points on this clonotype: Its ends do not fully match the called genes, so a read error is possible. V and J are TRBV5-1 and TRBJ2-4; no clear D. CDR3 length equals 14 residues. From germline, CDR1 is SGHRS and CDR2 YFSETQ. The CDR3, as DNA: TGCGCCAGCAGCTTCAGCACAGCCGAAAACATTCAGTACTTC. This encodes CASSFSTAENIQYF.

This clonotype was seen a few times. The chain has TRBV14 and TRBJ1-2; 9 nucleotides match TRBD1. The CDR3 extends over 15 amino acids. The junction had 7 bases not matched to a gene; V was cut back by 4 bases and J by 4 bases. Germline V CDR1 and CDR2: SGHDN, FVKESK. This CDR3 is CASSPLGQGGYGYTF. CDR3 bases: TGTGCCAGCAGCCCTTTGGGACAGGGTGGCTATGGCTACACCTTC. Drawing the rest from reference TRBV14 and TRBJ1-2, the complete variable domain is EAGVTQFPSHSVIEKGQTVTLRCDPISGHDNLYWYRRVMGKEIKFLLHFVKESKQDESGMPNNRFLAERTGGTYSTLKVQPAELEDSGVYFCASSPLGQGGYGYTFGSGTRLTVV.

The sample holds a few counts of this clonotype. The V and J genes are TRBV29-1 and TRBJ2-3; 7 bases map to TRBD1. The CDR3 length is 13 residues. J lost 3 bases, V lost 4 bases, and 4 bases had no gene match. Germline V lookup: CDR1 SQVTM, CDR2 ANQGSEA. CDR3 region: CSVAGQLTDTQYF. CDR3 DNA sequence: TGCAGCGTTGCGGGACAGCTTACAGATACGCAGTATTTT.

The V gene is TRBV5-1, the J gene TRBJ2-1; the D gene could be TRBD1 or TRBD2 (5 bases each). This CDR3 region has 12 residues. The germline gives CDR1 SGHRS, CDR2 YFSETQ. The V gene lost 5 bases and the J gene lost 7 bases, with 10 bases spanning the gap. In nucleotides, the CDR3 is TGCGCCAGCAGGTACTGGGGGAATGAGCAGTTCTTC. Translation gives CASRYWGNEQFF.

The chain combines TRBV11-2 with TRBJ2-1; D may be TRBD2 (6 bases). Trimming stripped 0 bases from V and 2 bases from J, with 11 bases between. This CDR3 contains 16 residues. The V gene's germline CDR1 is SGHAT and CDR2 FQNNGV. CDR3 bases: TGTGCCAGCAGCTTAGACGGGAGCGCTACCTACAATGAGCAGTTCTTC. Amino acid sequence: CASSLDGSATYNEQFF. Full variable domain (outside the CDR3, taken from reference TRBV11-2 and TRBJ2-1): EAGVAQSPRYKIIEKRQSVAFWCNPISGHATLYWYQQILGQGPKLLIQFQNNGVVDDSQLPKDRFSAERLKGVDSTLKIQPAKLEDSAVYLCASSLDGSATYNEQFFGPGTRLTVL.

The chain links TRBV29-1 to TRBJ1-5, with 9 nucleotides matching TRBD1. The CDR3 consists of 12 residues. Germline assignment: CDR1 SQVTM and CDR2 ANQGSEA. V trimming: 6 bases; J trimming: 7 bases; junction bases outside the gene matches: 4. CDR3 sequence reads: CSVGQGRQPQHF. The CDR3 DNA sequence: TGCAGCGTCGGACAGGGGAGACAGCCCCAGCATTTT. Supplemented by reference TRBV29-1 and TRBJ1-5, the full variable domain reads SAVISQKPSRDICQRGTSLTIQCQVDSQVTMMFWYRQQPGQSLTLIATANQGSEATYESGFVIDKFPISRPNLTFSTLTVSNMSPEDSSIYLCSVGQGRQPQHFGDGTRLSIL.

J is TRBJ1-2 and V is TRBV6-5; perhaps TRBD1 as D (5 bases). This CDR3 region has 14 residues. CDR1 MNHEY and CDR2 SVGAGI come from the germline V gene. Trimming shortened V by 8 bases and J by 3 bases, and 16 bases separated the two germline ends. The CDR3 here is CASRPSGNHYGYTF. The CDR3 nucleotides read TGTGCCAGCCGACCGTCAGGGAATCACTATGGCTACACCTTC.

The V and J genes are TRBV7-2 and TRBJ2-5; 7 positions match TRBD1. The J segment lost 2 bases and the V segment lost 4 bases, leaving 10 bases of the junction unmatched. CDR3 length: 16 residues. From germline, CDR1 is SGHTA and CDR2 FQGNSA. The CDR3 nucleotides read TGTGCCAGCAGCTCAGAGGGGGCCAGCGGTCAAGAGACCCAGTACTTC. Its translation is CASSSEGASGQETQYF.

This chain connects TRBV5-1 to TRBJ2-3; 14 bases are a match to TRBD2. From germline, CDR1 is SGHRS and CDR2 YFSETQ. With 4 bases clipped from V and 14 bases from J, the junction kept 21 bases outside the gene matches. The CDR3 has 18 residues. Here the CDR3 DNA reads TGCGCCAGCAGCCTGACGGGACTAGCGGGAGTCGGGCACAGATACGCGTATTTT. Translated, it gives CASSLTGLAGVGHRYAYF. Drawing the rest from reference TRBV5-1 and TRBJ2-3, the complete variable domain is KAGVTQTPRYLIKTRGQQVTLSCSPISGHRSVSWYQQTPGQGLQFLFEYFSETQRNKGNFPGRFSGRQFSNSRSEMNVSTLELGDSALYLCASSLTGLAGVGHRYAYFGPGTRLTVL.

This clonotype was picked up a small number of times. This CDR3 is CASTRTRGQFYEQYF. CDR3 DNA: TGTGCCAGCACCCGAACTCGGGGACAGTTCTACGAGCAGTACTTC. This chain uses TRBV6-1 with TRBJ2-7; TRBD1 matches 7 bases. Germline V gene data show CDR1 as MNHNS and CDR2 as SASEGT. This CDR3 is 15 amino acids long. With V trimmed by 7 bases and J by 3 bases, 12 bases remained unmatched.

The rearrangement uses TRBV5-1 and TRBJ1-1; no firm D call. Trimming left V 3 bases short and J 5 bases short, with 17 bases between. CDR1 and CDR2 from the germline V gene are SGHRS and YFSETQ. The CDR3 is made up of 15 amino acids. In DNA form, the CDR3 reads TGCGCCAGCAGCTCAGACCCGGGCCCAAATACTGAAGCTTTCTTT. Residues: CASSSDPGPNTEAFF. The variable domain in full, with the rest retrieved from reference TRBV5-1 and TRBJ1-1, is KAGVTQTPRYLIKTRGQQVTLSCSPISGHRSVSWYQQTPGQGLQFLFEYFSETQRNKGNFPGRFSGRQFSNSRSEMNVSTLELGDSALYLCASSSDPGPNTEAFFGQGTRLTVV.

The V gene is TRBV20-1, the J gene TRBJ2-1; a weak D match, TRBD2 (6 bases). V was cut by 5 bases and J by 6 bases, with 17 bases left in between. Germline assignment: CDR1 DFQATT and CDR2 SNEGSKA (reference sequence). This CDR3 is built from 14 residues. CDR3 bases: TGCAGTGCTCCCCGTCCGGGAGTCGTCAATGAGCAGTTCTTC. The encoded protein is CSAPRPGVVNEQFF.

V and J are TRBV7-6 and TRBJ2-5, with D unclear. TRBJ2-7 explains the end of the DNA better; the J call may be wrong. This CDR3 contains 14 residues. Germline V gene sequence: CDR1 SGHVS, CDR2 FNYEAQ. CDR3: CASSLAPLGHEQYF. Here the CDR3 DNA reads TGTGCCAGCAGCTTAGCTCCGCTAGGCCACGAGCAGTACTTC.

In its sample, this clonotype was seen a few times. CDR3 amino acids: CAISESAFEGVGTEAFF. The CDR3, as DNA: TGTGCCATCAGTGAGTCGGCTTTCGAGGGTGTTGGCACTGAAGCTTTCTTT. The chain links TRBV10-3 to TRBJ1-1; D is undetermined. Germline lookup yields CDR1 ENHRY and CDR2 SYGVKD. The CDR3 loop spans 17 amino acids. The ends were cut back, 0 bases at V and 4 bases at J, with 18 bases in the middle.

This clonotype has only one observation. The rearrangement joins TRBV5-1 to TRBJ2-7; maybe TRBD1 (6 bases). Trimming pared 0 bases from V and 3 bases from J, leaving 13 bases between. The CDR3 is 15 residues long. Germline V gives CDR1 SGHRS, CDR2 YFSETQ. The CDR3 sequence: CASSLGQSGDYEQYF. DNA for the CDR3: TGCGCCAGCAGCTTGGGCCAGTCAGGGGACTACGAGCAGTACTTC.

The CDR3 protein is CASRRSGLDTGELFF. CDR3 in DNA: TGTGCCAGCAGGCGGTCGGGCCTAGACACCGGGGAGCTGTTTTTT. The chain joins TRBV7-9 to TRBJ2-2; D remains unclear. Trimming shortened V by 6 bases and J by 3 bases, and 14 bases separated the two germline ends. The CDR3 has 15 residues. Germline loops: CDR1 SEHNR, CDR2 FQNEAQ (reference sequence).

This clonotype was detected only a few times. The chain uses TRBV6-4 and TRBJ1-2; possibly TRBD1 for D (6 bases). The length of the CDR3 is 13 residues. The germline V and J ends were trimmed by 2 bases and 4 bases, with 8 bases remaining between them. Germline V lookup: CDR1 MRHNA, CDR2 SNTAGT. CDR3 sequence: CASSDGQSYGYTF. CDR3 bases: TGTGCCAGCAGTGACGGACAGTCCTATGGCTACACCTTC.

This clonotype was observed a handful of times. The rearrangement joins TRBV29-1 to TRBJ2-1, with D hard to call. The CDR3 consists of 10 residues. The V end was cut by 5 bases, the J end by 8 bases, with 7 bases between. Germline-derived CDR1 and CDR2 are SQVTM and ANQGSEA. CDR3 sequence (DNA): TGCAGCGTTTCGCGCGATGAGCAGTTCTTC. It yields the protein CSVSRDEQFF.

The gene calls are TRBV20-1 and TRBJ2-1; 9 bases map to TRBD2. The CDR3 totals 15 residues. From germline, CDR1 is DFQATT and CDR2 SNEGSKA (reference sequence). V was pared by 6 bases and J by 0 bases, with 6 bases of the junction left unmatched. CDR3 nucleotide sequence: TGCAGTGCCAAGACTAGCGGAGGCTCCTACAATGAGCAGTTCTTC. As protein: CSAKTSGGSYNEQFF.

This sequence joins TRBV18 and TRBJ1-6; 7 bases align to TRBD1. Germline V gene sequence: CDR1 KGHSH, CDR2 LQKENI. This CDR3 comprises 14 residues. V lost 5 bases and J lost 10; bases outside the gene matches: 8. This chain's CDR3 is CASSSGTVGSPLHF. CDR3 coding DNA: TGTGCCAGCTCAAGCGGGACAGTAGGATCACCCCTCCACTTT.

This clonotype has more than one count but fewer than ten. V and J are TRBV7-2 and TRBJ2-5; D might be TRBD2 (6 bases). The germline V and J ends were trimmed by 6 bases and 1 base, with 15 bases remaining between them. The CDR3 totals 15 residues. CDR1 is SGHTA, CDR2 FQGNSA, per germline. CDR3 in amino acids: CASRPGRSIQETQYF. CDR3 coding DNA: TGTGCCAGCAGACCGGGGAGGTCCATCCAAGAGACCCAGTACTTC. Full variable domain (remainder filled in from reference TRBV7-2 and TRBJ2-5): GAGVSQSPSNKVTEKGKDVELRCDPISGHTALYWYRQSLGQGLEFLIYFQGNSAPDKSGLPSDRFSAERTGGSVSTLTIQRTQQEDSAVYLCASRPGRSIQETQYFGPGTRLLVL.

The count of this clonotype is one. V usage is TRBV12-5 and J usage is TRBJ2-1; 7 bases map to TRBD1. The DNA matches TRBJ2-7 better at its end, which makes the J call doubtful. CDR1 is LGHNT, CDR2 FRNRAP, per germline. This CDR3 spans 17 amino acids. As DNA, the CDR3 is TGTGCTAGTGGTAACTTCACAGGGGTTGTGTCCTACAATGAGCAGTACTTC. Amino acids: CASGNFTGVVSYNEQYF.

This clonotype occurred once. The chain employs TRBV24-1 and TRBJ2-3; TRBD1 matches 9 bases. Germline V lookup: CDR1 KGHDR, CDR2 SFDVKD. With V trimmed by 8 bases and J by 14 bases, 19 bases remained unmatched. There are 15 residues in the CDR3. In nucleotides, the CDR3 is TGTGCCACCACTAAGCGGGACAGGGTCGTCAGATACGCGTATTTT. It specifies CATTKRDRVVRYAYF.

The rearrangement joins TRBV29-1 to TRBJ1-1; 7 nucleotides agree with TRBD1. This CDR3 comprises 13 residues. Germline V gives CDR1 SQVTM, CDR2 ANQGSEA. V gave up 8 bases and J gave up 5 bases; unmatched junction bases: 11. CDR3: CSPPGQKETEAFF. Written as DNA, the CDR3 is TGCAGCCCGCCGGGACAGAAGGAGACTGAAGCTTTCTTT.

The chain carries TRBV27 and TRBJ2-7, with D perhaps matching TRBD1 (6 bases). Trimming pared 4 bases from V and 6 bases from J, leaving 16 bases between. Germline values: CDR1 MNHEY, CDR2 SMNVEV (reference sequence). This CDR3 spans 14 amino acids. The CDR3 coding sequence is TGTGCCAGCAGTTCGGGGAGACAGGCGAGCGAGCAGTACTTC. This encodes CASSSGRQASEQYF.

This clonotype was detected a few times. The genes are TRBV6-1 and TRBJ2-7, with D tentatively TRBD2 (6 bases). Germline loops: CDR1 MNHNS, CDR2 SASEGT. CDR3 length equals 15 residues. V lost 6 bases, J lost 4 bases, and 19 bases lay in between. The CDR3 nucleotides are TGTGCCAGCAGCGGTACTAGCTCCCGCTGGTACGAGCAGTACTTC. Protein product: CASSGTSSRWYEQYF.

This clonotype was observed a few times. The chain joins TRBV27 to TRBJ1-5; 7 nucleotides line up with TRBD1. The CDR3 has 15 residues. The V gene end was trimmed by 2 bases and the J gene end by 2 bases; junction bases not matched to a gene: 3. Germline-derived CDR1 and CDR2 are MNHEY and SMNVEV (reference sequence). The CDR3 loop is CASSLVGQGNQPQHF. Here the CDR3 DNA reads TGTGCCAGCAGTTTAGTAGGACAGGGCAATCAGCCCCAGCATTTT.

The chain uses TRBV6-5 and TRBJ2-4; 7 bases are a match to TRBD2. The length of the CDR3 is 13 residues. Looked up from germline, CDR1 is MNHEY and CDR2 is SVGAGI. V trimming: 0 bases; J trimming: 13 bases; junction bases outside the gene matches: 6. The CDR3 nucleotides are TGTGCCAGCAGTTACTCGACGGGGGGAAAGCAGTACTTC. It translates to CASSYSTGGKQYF.